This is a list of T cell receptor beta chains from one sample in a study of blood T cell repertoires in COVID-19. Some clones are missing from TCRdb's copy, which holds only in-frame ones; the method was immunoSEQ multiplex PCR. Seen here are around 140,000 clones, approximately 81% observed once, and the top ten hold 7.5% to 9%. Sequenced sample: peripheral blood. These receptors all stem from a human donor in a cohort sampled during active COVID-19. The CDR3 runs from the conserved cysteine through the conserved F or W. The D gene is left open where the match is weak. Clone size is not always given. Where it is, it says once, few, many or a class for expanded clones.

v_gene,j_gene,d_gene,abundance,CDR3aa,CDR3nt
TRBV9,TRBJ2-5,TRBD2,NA,CASSVGLAEETQYF,TGTGCCAGCAGCGTAGGGCTAGCGGAAGAGACCCAGTACTTC
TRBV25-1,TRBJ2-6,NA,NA,CASSGTSSGANVLTF,TGTGCCAGCAGTGGAACTAGCTCTGGGGCCAACGTCCTGACTTTC
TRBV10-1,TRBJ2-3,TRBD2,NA,CASSEDGNSGRDSTDTQYF,TGCGCCAGCAGTGAGGATGGAAATAGCGGGAGGGATAGCACAGATACGCAGTATTTT
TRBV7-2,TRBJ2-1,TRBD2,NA,CASSLKTSGIYNEQFF,TGTGCCAGCAGCCTGAAGACTAGCGGGATTTACAATGAGCAGTTCTTC
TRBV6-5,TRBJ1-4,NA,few,CASRGIDRQLFF,TGTGCCAGCAGGGGGATCGACAGACAACTGTTTTTT
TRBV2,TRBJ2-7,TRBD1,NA,CASSDTDRGNEQYF,TGTGCCAGCAGTGATACGGACAGGGGAAACGAGCAGTACTTC
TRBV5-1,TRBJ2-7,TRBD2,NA,CASSGGVVSYEQYF,TGCGCCAGCAGCGGGGGGGTCGTTTCCTACGAGCAGTACTTC
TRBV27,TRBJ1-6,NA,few,CASSLSAFGSNSPLHF,TGTGCCAGCAGTTTATCTGCCTTTGGCTCCAATTCACCCCTCCACTTT
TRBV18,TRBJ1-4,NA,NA,CASSPGLREKLFF,TGTGCCAGCTCACCGGGACTCCGTGAAAAACTGTTTTTT
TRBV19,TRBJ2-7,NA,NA,CASSIMGSYEQYF,TGTGCCAGTAGTATCATGGGGAGCTACGAGCAGTACTTC
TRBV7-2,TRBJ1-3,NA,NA,CASSLAGSGNTIYF,TGTGCCAGCAGCTTAGCCGGGTCTGGAAACACCATATATTTT
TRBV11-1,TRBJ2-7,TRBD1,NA,CASSAPGTGVYEQYF,TGTGCCAGCAGCGCCCCCGGGACAGGGGTCTACGAGCAGTACTTC
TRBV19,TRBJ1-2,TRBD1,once,CASSIMVTGGGNGYTF,TGTGCCAGTAGTATCATGGTAACAGGGGGCGGAAATGGCTACACCTTC
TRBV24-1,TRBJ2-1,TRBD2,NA,CATSVGGARDEQFF,TGTGCCACCAGTGTCGGGGGGGCGCGCGATGAGCAGTTCTTC
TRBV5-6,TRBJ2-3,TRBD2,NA,CASSLLGTRGTDTQYF,TGTGCCAGCAGCTTGCTAGGGACTAGGGGCACAGATACGCAGTATTTT
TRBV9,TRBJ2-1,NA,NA,CASSVDETGYNEQFF,TGTGCCAGCAGCGTAGATGAGACGGGCTACAATGAGCAGTTCTTC
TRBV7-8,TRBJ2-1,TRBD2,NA,CASNPGLAGGRSYNEQFF,TGTGCCAGCAATCCGGGACTAGCGGGAGGCCGCTCCTACAATGAGCAGTTCTTC
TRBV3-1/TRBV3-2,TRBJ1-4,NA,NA,CASSQDFPGTRNEKLFF,TGTGCCAGCAGCCAAGATTTCCCCGGGACTCGTAATGAAAAACTGTTTTTT
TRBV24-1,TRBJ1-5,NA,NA,CATSHSFNQPQHF,TGTGCCACCAGTCACAGCTTCAATCAGCCCCAGCATTTT
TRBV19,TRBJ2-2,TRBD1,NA,CATRTGRPGELFF,TGTGCCACCCGGACAGGGCGCCCCGGGGAGCTGTTTTTT
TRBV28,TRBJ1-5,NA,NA,CASSFHRSNQPQHF,TGTGCCAGCAGTTTTCACAGAAGCAATCAGCCCCAGCATTTT
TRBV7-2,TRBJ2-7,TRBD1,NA,CASSAPGTGTYEQYF,TGTGCCAGCAGCGCGCCGGGGACAGGGACCTACGAGCAGTACTTC
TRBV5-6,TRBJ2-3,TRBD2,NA,CASSGGGTRSTDTQYF,TGTGCCAGCAGCGGCGGGGGGACGCGGAGCACAGATACGCAGTATTTT
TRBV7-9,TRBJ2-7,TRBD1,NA,CASSPRDRATYEQYF,TGTGCCAGCAGCCCCCGGGACAGGGCAACCTACGAGCAGTACTTC
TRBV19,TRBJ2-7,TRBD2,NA,CASSIAPGAAGGHEQYF,TGTGCCAGTAGTATAGCCCCCGGAGCAGCGGGAGGGCACGAGCAGTACTTC
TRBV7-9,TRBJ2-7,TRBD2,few,CASSLREPGLAGSEQYF,TGTGCCAGCAGCTTACGCGAACCGGGACTAGCGGGCAGCGAGCAGTACTTC
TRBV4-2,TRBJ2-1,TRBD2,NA,CASSQDPTSGSMNEQFF,TGTGCCAGCAGCCAAGATCCGACTAGCGGGAGTATGAATGAGCAGTTCTTC